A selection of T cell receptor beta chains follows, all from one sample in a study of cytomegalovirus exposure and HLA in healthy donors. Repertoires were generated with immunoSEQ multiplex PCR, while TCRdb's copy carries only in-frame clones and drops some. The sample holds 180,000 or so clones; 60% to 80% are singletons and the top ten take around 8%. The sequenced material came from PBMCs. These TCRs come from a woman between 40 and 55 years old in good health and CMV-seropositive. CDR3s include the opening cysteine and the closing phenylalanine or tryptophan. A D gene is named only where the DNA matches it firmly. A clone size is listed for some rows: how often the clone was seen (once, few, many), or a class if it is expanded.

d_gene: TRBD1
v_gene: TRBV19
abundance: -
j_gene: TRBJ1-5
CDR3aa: CASSTLYKGAPNQPQHF
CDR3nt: TGTGCCAGTAGTACCCTTTACAAGGGGGCGCCCAATCAGCCCCAGCATTTT

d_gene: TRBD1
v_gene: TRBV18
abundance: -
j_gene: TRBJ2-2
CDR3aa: CASSPLGQGSNTGELFF
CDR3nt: TGTGCCAGCTCACCATTGGGACAGGGTTCGAACACCGGGGAGCTGTTTTTT

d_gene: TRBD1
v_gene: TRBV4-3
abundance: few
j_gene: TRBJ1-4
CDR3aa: CASSRTTGDRGKLFF
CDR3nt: TGCGCCAGCAGTAGAACGACAGGGGACAGGGGAAAACTGTTTTTT

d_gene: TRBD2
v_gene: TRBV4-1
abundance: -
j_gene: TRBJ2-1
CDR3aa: CASSQVAGGISYNEQFF
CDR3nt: TGCGCCAGCAGCCAAGTGGCGGGAGGGATCTCCTACAATGAGCAGTTCTTC

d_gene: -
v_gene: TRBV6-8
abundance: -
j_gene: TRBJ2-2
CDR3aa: CASIKLVIGGELFF
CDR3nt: TGTGCCAGCATCAAGCTAGTCATTGGCGGGGAGCTGTTTTTT

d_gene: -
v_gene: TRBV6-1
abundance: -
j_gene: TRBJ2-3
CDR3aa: CASSDVLAADTQYF
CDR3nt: TGTGCCAGCAGTGATGTACTAGCCGCAGATACGCAGTATTTT

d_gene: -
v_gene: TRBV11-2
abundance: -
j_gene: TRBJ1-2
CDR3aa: CASSLVEGGYGYTF
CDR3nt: TGTGCCAGCAGCTTAGTGGAGGGCGGCTATGGCTACACCTTC

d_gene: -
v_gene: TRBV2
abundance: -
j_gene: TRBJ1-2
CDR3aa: CASSYTEANYGYTF
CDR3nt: TGTGCCAGCAGTTATACGGAGGCTAACTATGGCTACACCTTC

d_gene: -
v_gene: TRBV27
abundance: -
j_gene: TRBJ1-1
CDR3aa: CASSSHLQNTEAFF
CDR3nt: TGTGCCAGCAGTTCACACCTCCAGAACACTGAAGCTTTCTTT

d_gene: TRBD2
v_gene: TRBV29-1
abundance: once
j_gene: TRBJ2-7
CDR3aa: CSVESSGSSYEQYF
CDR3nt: TGCAGCGTTGAATCTAGCGGGAGCTCCTACGAGCAGTACTTC

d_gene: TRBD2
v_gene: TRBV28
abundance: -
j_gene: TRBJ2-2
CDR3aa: CASSSISLPGYSGRPPNTGELFF
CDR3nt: TGTGCCAGCAGTTCGATATCCCTCCCTGGTTATAGCGGGAGGCCTCCGAACACCGGGGAGCTGTTTTTT

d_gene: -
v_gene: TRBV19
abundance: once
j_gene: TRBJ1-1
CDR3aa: CASSLSGGLGTEAFF
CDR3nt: TGTGCCAGTAGTCTGAGCGGGGGTCTGGGAACTGAAGCTTTCTTT

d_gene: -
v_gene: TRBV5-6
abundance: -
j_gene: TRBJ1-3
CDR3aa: CASSLDSARSGNTIYF
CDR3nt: TGTGCCAGCAGCTTGGATAGTGCCCGGAGTGGAAACACCATATATTTT

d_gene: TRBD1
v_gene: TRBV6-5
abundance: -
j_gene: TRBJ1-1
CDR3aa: CASRGQGVTEAFF
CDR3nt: TGTGCCAGCAGGGGACAGGGGGTCACTGAAGCTTTCTTT

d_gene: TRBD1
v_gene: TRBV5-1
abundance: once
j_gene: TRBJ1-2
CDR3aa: CASSLGQGFGYTF
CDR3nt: TGCGCCAGCAGCTTGGGACAGGGGTTTGGCTACACCTTC

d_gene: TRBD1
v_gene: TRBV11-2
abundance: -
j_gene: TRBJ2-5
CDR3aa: CASSQRTGGGETQYF
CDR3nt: TGTGCCAGCAGCCAGAGGACAGGGGGAGGTGAGACCCAGTACTTC

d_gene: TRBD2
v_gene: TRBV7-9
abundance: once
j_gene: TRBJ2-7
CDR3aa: CSSSLTAGGGGYEQYF
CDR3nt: TGTTCCAGCAGCTTAACGGCGGGGGGTGGGGGCTACGAGCAGTACTTC

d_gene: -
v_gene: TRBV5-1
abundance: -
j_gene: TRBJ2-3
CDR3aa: CASSLAWEVGWGSSTDTQYF
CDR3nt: TGCGCCAGCAGCTTGGCGTGGGAGGTCGGATGGGGCTCTAGCACAGATACGCAGTATTTT

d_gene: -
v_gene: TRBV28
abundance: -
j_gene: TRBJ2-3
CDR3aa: CASRTAGRTDTQYF
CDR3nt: TGTGCCAGCAGAACGGCGGGGCGCACAGATACGCAGTATTTT

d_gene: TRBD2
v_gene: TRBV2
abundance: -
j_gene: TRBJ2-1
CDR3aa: CASSGSLAGNNEQFF
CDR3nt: TGTGCCAGCAGTGGAAGTCTAGCGGGCAACAATGAGCAGTTCTTC

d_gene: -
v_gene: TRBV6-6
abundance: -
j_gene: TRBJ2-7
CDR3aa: CASTPPGVSYEQYF
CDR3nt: TGTGCCAGCACCCCCCCAGGGGTTTCCTACGAGCAGTACTTC

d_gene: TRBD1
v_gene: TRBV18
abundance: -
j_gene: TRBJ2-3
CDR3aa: CASSPLRQGADTQYF
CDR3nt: TGTGCCAGCTCACCACTGCGACAGGGGGCCGATACGCAGTATTTT

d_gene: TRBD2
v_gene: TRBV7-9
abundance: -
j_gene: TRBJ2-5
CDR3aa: CASSSSGRETQYF
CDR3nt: TGTGCCAGCAGCAGTAGCGGGAGGGAGACCCAGTACTTC

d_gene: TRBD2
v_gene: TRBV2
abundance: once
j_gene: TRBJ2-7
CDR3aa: CASSDGLAGVPSRYF
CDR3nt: TGTGCCAGCAGCGATGGACTAGCGGGAGTCCCGTCGAGGTACTTC

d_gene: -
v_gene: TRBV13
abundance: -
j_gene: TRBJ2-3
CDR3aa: CASSLGTPSSTDTQYF
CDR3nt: TGTGCCAGCAGCTTGGGGACACCCTCTAGCACAGATACGCAGTATTTT

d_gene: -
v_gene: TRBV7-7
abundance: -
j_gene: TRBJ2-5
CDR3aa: CASSLGEAQYF
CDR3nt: TGTGCTAGCAGCTTAGGAGAGGCCCAGTACTTC

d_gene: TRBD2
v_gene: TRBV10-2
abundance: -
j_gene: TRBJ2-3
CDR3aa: CASKGLAGADTQYF
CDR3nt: TGCGCCAGCAAAGGACTAGCGGGAGCAGATACGCAGTATTTT

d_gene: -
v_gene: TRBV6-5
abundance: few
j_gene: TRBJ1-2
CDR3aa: CASSYLAGANYGYTF
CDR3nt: TGTGCCAGCAGTTACTTGGCAGGGGCCAACTATGGCTACACCTTC

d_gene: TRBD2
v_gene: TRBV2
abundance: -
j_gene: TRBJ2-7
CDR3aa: CASSTSGFYEQYF
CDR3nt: TGTGCCAGCTCTACTAGCGGGTTCTACGAGCAGTACTTC

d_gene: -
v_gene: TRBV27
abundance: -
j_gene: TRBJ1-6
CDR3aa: CASSSGDNSPLHF
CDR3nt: TGTGCCAGCAGTTCAGGGGACAATTCACCCCTCCACTTT

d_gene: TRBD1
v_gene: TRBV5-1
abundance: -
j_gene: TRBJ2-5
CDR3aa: CASSSPSRGQETQYF
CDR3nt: TGCGCCAGCAGCTCTCCGAGCAGGGGGCAAGAGACCCAGTACTTC

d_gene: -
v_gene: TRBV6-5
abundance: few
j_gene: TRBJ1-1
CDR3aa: CASSSPGALNTEAFF
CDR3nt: TGTGCCAGCAGTTCACCGGGAGCCTTGAACACTGAAGCTTTCTTT

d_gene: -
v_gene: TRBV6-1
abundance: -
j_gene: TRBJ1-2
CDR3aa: CASILESGNYGYTF
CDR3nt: TGTGCCAGCATCCTAGAGAGTGGTAACTATGGCTACACCTTC

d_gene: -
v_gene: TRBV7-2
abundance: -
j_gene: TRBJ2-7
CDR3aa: CASSFGTPQHF
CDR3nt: TGTGCCAGCAGCTTCGGGACTCCTCAGCACTTC

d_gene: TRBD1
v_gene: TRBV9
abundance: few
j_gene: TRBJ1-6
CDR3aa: CASSVGTGENSPLHF
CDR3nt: TGTGCCAGCAGCGTAGGGACAGGGGAAAATTCACCCCTCCACTTT

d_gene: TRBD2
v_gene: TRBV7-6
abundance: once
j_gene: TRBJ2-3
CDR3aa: CASSHYRQRESTDTQYF
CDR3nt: TGTGCCAGCAGCCATTACCGACAGCGGGAGAGCACAGATACGCAGTATTTT

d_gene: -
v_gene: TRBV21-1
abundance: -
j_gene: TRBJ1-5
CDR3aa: CASSSRVSNSNQPQHF
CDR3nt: TGTGCCAGCAGCAGCCGGGTCTCCAATAGCAATCAGCCCCAGCATTTT

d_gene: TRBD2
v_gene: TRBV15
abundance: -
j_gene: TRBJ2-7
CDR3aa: CATSRELAGGEQYF
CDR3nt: TGTGCCACCAGCAGAGAACTAGCGGGAGGCGAGCAGTACTTC

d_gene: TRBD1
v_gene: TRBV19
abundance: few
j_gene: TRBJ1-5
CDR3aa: CASSSNPQGAADQPQHF
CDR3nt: TGTGCCAGTAGTAGTAACCCACAGGGGGCCGCCGATCAGCCCCAGCATTTT

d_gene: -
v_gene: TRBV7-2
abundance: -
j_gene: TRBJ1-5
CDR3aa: CASSLDGGSGAQHF
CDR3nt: TGTGCCAGCAGCTTAGACGGAGGCTCTGGGGCCCAGCATTTT

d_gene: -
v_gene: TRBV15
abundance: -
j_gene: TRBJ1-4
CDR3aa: CATSREGQSNEKLFF
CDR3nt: TGTGCCACCAGCAGAGAGGGGCAGAGTAATGAAAAACTGTTTTTT

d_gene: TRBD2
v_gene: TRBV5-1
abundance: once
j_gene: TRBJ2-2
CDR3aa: CASSVWTSGSAGELFF
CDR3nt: TGCGCCAGCAGCGTCTGGACTAGCGGGAGTGCCGGGGAGCTGTTTTTT

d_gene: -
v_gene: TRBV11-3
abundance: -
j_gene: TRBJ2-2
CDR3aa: CASSLGLGHGSRTGELFF
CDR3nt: TGTGCCAGCAGCTTAGGTTTGGGGCACGGGAGTAGGACCGGGGAGCTGTTTTTT

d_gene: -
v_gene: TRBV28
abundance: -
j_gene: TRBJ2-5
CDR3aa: CASTQGKETQYF
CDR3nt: TGTGCCAGCACCCAGGGGAAGGAGACCCAGTACTTC

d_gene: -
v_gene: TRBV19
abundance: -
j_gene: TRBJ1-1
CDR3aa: CASSIRPGPGTEAFF
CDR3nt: TGTGCCAGTAGTATTCGGCCAGGGCCGGGCACTGAAGCTTTCTTT

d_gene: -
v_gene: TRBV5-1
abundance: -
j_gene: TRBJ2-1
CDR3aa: CASSRLESNEQFF
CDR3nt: TGCGCCAGCAGCCGACTAGAATCGAATGAGCAGTTCTTC

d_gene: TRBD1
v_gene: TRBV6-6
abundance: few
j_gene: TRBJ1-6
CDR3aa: CASTGTGGLHSPLHF
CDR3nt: TGTGCCAGCACGGGGACAGGGGGGCTTCATTCACCCCTCCACTTT

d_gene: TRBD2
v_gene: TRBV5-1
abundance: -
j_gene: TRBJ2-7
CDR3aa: CASSFQGGDYEQYF
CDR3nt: TGCGCCAGCAGCTTTCAGGGAGGGGACTACGAGCAGTACTTC

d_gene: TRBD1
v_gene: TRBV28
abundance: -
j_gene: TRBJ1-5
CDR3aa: CASSPTGVRNQPQHF
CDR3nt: TGTGCCAGCAGTCCGACAGGGGTTCGCAATCAGCCCCAGCATTTT

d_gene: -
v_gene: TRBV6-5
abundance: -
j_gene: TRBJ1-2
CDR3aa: CASRRYRNYGYTF
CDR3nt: TGTGCCAGCAGGAGGTACCGGAACTATGGCTACACCTTC

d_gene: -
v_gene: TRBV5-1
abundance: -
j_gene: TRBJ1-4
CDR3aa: CASSWAGTTNEKLFF
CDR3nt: TGCGCCAGCAGCTGGGCGGGAACAACTAATGAAAAACTGTTTTTT

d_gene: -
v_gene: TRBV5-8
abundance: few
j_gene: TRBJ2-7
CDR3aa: CASRTRDSGYEQYF
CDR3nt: TGTGCCAGCAGGACTAGGGACAGTGGTTACGAGCAGTACTTC

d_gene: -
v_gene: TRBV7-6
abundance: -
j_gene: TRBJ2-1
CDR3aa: CASSRDSTRNEQFF
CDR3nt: TGTGCCAGCAGCCGGGACTCGACAAGGAATGAGCAGTTCTTC

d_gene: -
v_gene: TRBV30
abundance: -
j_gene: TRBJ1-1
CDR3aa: CAWGRGGGTEAFF
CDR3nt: TGTGCCTGGGGGCGTGGGGGGGGCACTGAAGCTTTCTTT

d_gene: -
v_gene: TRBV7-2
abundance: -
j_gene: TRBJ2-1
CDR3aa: CASSDSSWRGNEQFF
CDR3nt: TGTGCCAGCAGCGACAGTTCATGGAGGGGCAATGAGCAGTTCTTC

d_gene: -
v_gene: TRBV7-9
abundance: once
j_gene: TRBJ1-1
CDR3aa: CASSLARPATEAFF
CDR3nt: TGTGCCAGCAGCTTAGCCAGGCCCGCCACTGAAGCTTTCTTT

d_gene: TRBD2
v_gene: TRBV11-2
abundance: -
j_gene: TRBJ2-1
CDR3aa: CASSLEHLAGGPVFF
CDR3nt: TGTGCCAGCAGCTTAGAGCACTTAGCGGGAGGGCCTGTTTTCTTC

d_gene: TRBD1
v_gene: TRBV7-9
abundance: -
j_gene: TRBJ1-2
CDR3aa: CASSFDGGQEGYTF
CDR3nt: TGTGCCAGCAGCTTCGATGGGGGACAGGAGGGCTACACCTTC

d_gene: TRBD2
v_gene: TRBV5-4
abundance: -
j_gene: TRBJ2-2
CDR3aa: CASSPRTSGNTGELFF
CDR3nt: TGTGCCAGCAGCCCCCGGACTAGCGGGAACACCGGGGAGCTGTTTTTT

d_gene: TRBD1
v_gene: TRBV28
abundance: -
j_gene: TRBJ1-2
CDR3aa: CASIPEGQGARNYGYTF
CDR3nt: TGTGCCAGCATTCCCGAGGGACAGGGGGCCCGTAACTATGGCTACACCTTC